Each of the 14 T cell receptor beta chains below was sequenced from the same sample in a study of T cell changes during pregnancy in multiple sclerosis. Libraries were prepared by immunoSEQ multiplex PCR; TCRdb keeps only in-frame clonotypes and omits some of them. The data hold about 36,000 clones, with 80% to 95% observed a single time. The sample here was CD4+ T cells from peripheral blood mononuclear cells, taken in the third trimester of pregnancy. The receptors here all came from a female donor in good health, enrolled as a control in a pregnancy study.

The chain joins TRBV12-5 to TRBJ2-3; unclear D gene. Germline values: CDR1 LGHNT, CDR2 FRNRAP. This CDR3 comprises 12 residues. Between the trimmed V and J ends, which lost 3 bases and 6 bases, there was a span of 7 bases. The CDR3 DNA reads TGTGCTAGTGGTTTCCGACTGGATACGCAGTATTTT. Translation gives CASGFRLDTQYF.

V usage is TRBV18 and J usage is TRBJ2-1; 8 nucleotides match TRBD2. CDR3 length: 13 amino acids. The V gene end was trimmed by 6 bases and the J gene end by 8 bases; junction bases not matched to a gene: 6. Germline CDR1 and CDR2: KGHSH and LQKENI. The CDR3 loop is CASSHRRGDEQFF. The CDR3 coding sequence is TGTGCCAGCTCTCACAGGCGGGGGGATGAGCAGTTCTTC.

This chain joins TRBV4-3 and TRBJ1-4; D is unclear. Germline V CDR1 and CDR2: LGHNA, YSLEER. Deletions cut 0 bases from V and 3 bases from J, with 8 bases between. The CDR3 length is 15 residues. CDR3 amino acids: CASSQDPDPNEKLFF. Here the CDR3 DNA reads TGCGCCAGCAGCCAAGATCCAGATCCTAATGAAAAACTGTTTTTT.

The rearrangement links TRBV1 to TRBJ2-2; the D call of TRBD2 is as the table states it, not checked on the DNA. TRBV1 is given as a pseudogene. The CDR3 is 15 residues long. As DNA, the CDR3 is TGCACCAGCAGCCGTGAGAGCCGGGGCACCGGGGAGCTGTTTTTT. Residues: CTSSRESRGTGELFF.

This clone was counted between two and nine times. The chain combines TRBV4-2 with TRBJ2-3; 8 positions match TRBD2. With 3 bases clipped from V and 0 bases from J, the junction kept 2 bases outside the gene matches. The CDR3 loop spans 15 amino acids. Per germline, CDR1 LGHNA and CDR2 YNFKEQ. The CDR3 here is CASSHERGSTDTQYF. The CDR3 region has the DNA TGTGCCAGCAGCCACGAGCGGGGGAGCACAGATACGCAGTATTTT.

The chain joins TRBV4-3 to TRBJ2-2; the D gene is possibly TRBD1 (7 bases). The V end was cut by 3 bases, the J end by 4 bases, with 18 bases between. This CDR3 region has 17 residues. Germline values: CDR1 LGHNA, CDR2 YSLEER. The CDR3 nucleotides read TGCGCCAGCAGCCAGCGGGGACAGCGTGGACGCACCGGGGAGCTGTTTTTT. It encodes CASSQRGQRGRTGELFF.

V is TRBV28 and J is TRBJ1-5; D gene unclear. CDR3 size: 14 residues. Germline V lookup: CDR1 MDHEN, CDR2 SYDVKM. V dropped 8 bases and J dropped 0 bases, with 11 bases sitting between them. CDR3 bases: TGTGCCAGCTTTGGGCAGAATAGCAATCAGCCCCAGCATTTT. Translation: CASFGQNSNQPQHF.

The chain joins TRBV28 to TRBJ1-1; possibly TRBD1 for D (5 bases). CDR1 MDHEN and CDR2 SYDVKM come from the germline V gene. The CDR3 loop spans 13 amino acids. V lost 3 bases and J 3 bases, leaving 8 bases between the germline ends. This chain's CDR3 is CASSFQGHTEAFF. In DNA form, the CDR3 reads TGTGCCAGCAGTTTCCAGGGTCACACTGAAGCTTTCTTT.

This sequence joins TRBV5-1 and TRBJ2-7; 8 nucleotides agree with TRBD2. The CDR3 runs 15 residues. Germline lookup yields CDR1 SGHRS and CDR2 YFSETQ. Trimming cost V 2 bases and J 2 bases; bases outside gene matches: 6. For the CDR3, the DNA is TGCGCCAGCAGCTTCGTGAGCGGGGGAACCTACGAGCAGTACTTC. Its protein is CASSFVSGGTYEQYF. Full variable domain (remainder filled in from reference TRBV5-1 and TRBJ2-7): KAGVTQTPRYLIKTRGQQVTLSCSPISGHRSVSWYQQTPGQGLQFLFEYFSETQRNKGNFPGRFSGRQFSNSRSEMNVSTLELGDSALYLCASSFVSGGTYEQYFGPGTRLTVT.

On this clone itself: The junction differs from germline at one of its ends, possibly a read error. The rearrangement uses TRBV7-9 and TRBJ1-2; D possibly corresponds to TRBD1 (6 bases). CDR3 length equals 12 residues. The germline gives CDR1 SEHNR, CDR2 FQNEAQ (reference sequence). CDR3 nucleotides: TGTGCCAGCAGCCCGACAGACCCGCCGACAGGCTTC. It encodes CASSPTDPPTGF.

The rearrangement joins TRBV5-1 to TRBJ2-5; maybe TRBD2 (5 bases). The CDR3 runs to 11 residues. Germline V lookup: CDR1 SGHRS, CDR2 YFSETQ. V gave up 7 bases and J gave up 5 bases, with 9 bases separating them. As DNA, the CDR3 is TGCGCCAGCGCGGGTCGGGAGACCCAGTACTTC. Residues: CASAGRETQYF.

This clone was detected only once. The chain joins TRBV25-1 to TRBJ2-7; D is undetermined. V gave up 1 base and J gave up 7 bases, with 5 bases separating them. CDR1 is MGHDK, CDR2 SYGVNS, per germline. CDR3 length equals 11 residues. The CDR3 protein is CASSEFREQYF. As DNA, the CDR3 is TGTGCCAGCAGTGAATTTAGAGAGCAGTACTTC.

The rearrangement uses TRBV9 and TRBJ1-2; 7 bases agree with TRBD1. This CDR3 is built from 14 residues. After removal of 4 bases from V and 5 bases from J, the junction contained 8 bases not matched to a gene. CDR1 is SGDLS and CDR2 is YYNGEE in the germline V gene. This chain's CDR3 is CASSTRDRMYGYTF. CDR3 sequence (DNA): TGTGCCAGCAGCACCCGGGACAGAATGTATGGCTACACCTTC.

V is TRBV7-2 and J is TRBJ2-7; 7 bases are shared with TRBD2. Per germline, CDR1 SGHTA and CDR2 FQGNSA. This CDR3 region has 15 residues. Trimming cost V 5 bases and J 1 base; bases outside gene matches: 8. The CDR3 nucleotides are TGTGCCAGCAGCGGTACTAGCGCTATGTCCTACGAGCAGTACTTC. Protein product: CASSGTSAMSYEQYF. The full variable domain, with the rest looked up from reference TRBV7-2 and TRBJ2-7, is GAGVSQSPSNKVTEKGKDVELRCDPISGHTALYWYRQSLGQGLEFLIYFQGNSAPDKSGLPSDRFSAERTGGSVSTLTIQRTQQEDSAVYLCASSGTSAMSYEQYFGPGTRLTVT.